This T cell receptor (beta chain) was sequenced during a study of T cells expressing NK-cell markers. Study-level background: Most of the eight sequenced donors tested HCMV-seropositive; one tested seronegative. Broader study findings: Whether expanded NKG2C+ T cell clones were HCMV specific stayed uncertain. In five or six donors, dominant NKG2C+ clonotypes were roughly 1.0-8% of CD8+ T cells. Similarly, these clonotypes led the CD3+CD56-NKG2C+ fraction as well in a few donors.

Remarks on this clonotype: The antigen remains undetermined.

From the 5' RACE reads, TCRdb lists one entry per CDR3 protein and no DNA. The clone table shows a few hundred thousand distinct CDR3 sequences, with the ten largest holding about 1.5%. This clonotype was obtained from a woman between 50 and 59 years old in good health. The sample comprised blood T cells: a sorted CD56 or NKG2C T cell subset, CD4+ or CD8+ T cells, or bulk PBMC T cells (not recorded which).

CDR3 region: CASSQDGSGPPTEAFF. The chain combines TRBV3-1 with TRBJ1-1; the D gene TCRdb calls, TRBD1, cannot be checked with no DNA. Per the germline V gene, CDR1 is LGHDT and CDR2 is YNNKEL (reference sequence). The CDR3 consists of 16 residues.